A selection of T cell receptor beta chains follows, all from one sample in a study of T cell responses to AZD1222 COVID-19 vaccine. Assay used: immunoSEQ multiplex PCR; TCRdb lists only in-frame clones, some missing. The sample lists over 95,000 clones, approximately 90% occurring once. The source material was peripheral blood, sampled on day 0 of AZD1222 vaccination. The receptors stem from an adult in good health. Both conserved end residues are part of each CDR3. A D gene is named only where the DNA matches it firmly. The size field is filled for only some rows; it gives once, few, many or a size class.

size: .
V: TRBV6-5
J: TRBJ1-2
D: .
CDR3: CASREPRGQGGYTF
DNA: TGTGCCAGCAGAGAGCCTCGGGGGCAAGGTGGCTACACCTTC

size: .
V: TRBV6-5
J: TRBJ2-7
D: .
CDR3: CASKTGDYSYEQYF
DNA: TGTGCCAGCAAAACAGGGGACTACTCCTACGAGCAGTACTTC

size: once
V: TRBV5-1
J: TRBJ2-7
D: TRBD2
CDR3: CASSLVLQRGGSTYEQYF
DNA: TGCGCCAGCAGCTTGGTACTCCAGCGGGGGGGTAGCACCTACGAGCAGTACTTC

size: few
V: TRBV19
J: TRBJ2-7
D: .
CDR3: CASSIVPSYEQYF
DNA: TGTGCCAGTAGTATAGTCCCCTCCTACGAGCAGTACTTC

size: .
V: TRBV5-1
J: TRBJ1-1
D: .
CDR3: CASSLREGTEAFF
DNA: TGCGCCAGCAGCTTACGAGAGGGGACTGAAGCTTTCTTT

size: .
V: TRBV2
J: TRBJ1-4
D: .
CDR3: CASKEGSNEKLFF
DNA: TGTGCCAGCAAAGAGGGATCTAATGAAAAACTGTTTTTT

size: .
V: TRBV19
J: TRBJ2-3
D: TRBD2
CDR3: CASSRLAGGGSDTQYF
DNA: TGTGCCAGTAGTAGACTAGCGGGGGGCGGGTCAGATACGCAGTATTTT

size: .
V: TRBV19
J: TRBJ2-2
D: TRBD2
CDR3: CASSIGLAGGNTGELFF
DNA: TGTGCCAGTAGTATAGGACTAGCGGGGGGGAACACCGGGGAGCTGTTTTTT

size: .
V: TRBV4-2
J: TRBJ2-7
D: .
CDR3: CASSQDMAGNSYEQYF
DNA: TGTGCCAGCAGCCAAGATATGGCAGGGAACTCCTACGAGCAGTACTTC

size: .
V: TRBV27
J: TRBJ2-1
D: TRBD1
CDR3: CASSLFSDRLYNEQFF
DNA: TGTGCCAGCAGTTTATTCTCGGACAGGCTCTACAATGAGCAGTTCTTC

size: .
V: TRBV4-1
J: TRBJ1-1
D: TRBD1
CDR3: CASSLQGAGTEAFF
DNA: TGCGCCAGCAGCCTACAGGGGGCGGGCACTGAAGCTTTCTTT

size: .
V: TRBV19
J: TRBJ1-2
D: TRBD1
CDR3: CASSILGQGNYGYTF
DNA: TGTGCCAGTAGTATATTAGGACAGGGGAACTATGGCTACACCTTC

size: .
V: TRBV6-1
J: TRBJ1-2
D: .
CDR3: CASSEGGYGYTF
DNA: TGTGCCAGCAGTGAAGGAGGGTACGGCTACACCTTC

size: .
V: TRBV29-1
J: TRBJ2-7
D: TRBD2
CDR3: CSVESSGGYEQYF
DNA: TGCAGCGTTGAAAGTAGCGGGGGTTACGAGCAGTACTTC

size: few
V: TRBV6-2/TRBV6-3
J: TRBJ2-3
D: TRBD2
CDR3: CASSYLKRGRTDTQYF
DNA: TGTGCCAGCAGTTACCTTAAGCGGGGGCGCACAGATACGCAGTATTTT

size: .
V: TRBV3-1/TRBV3-2
J: TRBJ1-1
D: TRBD1
CDR3: CASSRGTGEAFF
DNA: TGTGCCAGCAGCCGAGGGACAGGGGAAGCTTTCTTT